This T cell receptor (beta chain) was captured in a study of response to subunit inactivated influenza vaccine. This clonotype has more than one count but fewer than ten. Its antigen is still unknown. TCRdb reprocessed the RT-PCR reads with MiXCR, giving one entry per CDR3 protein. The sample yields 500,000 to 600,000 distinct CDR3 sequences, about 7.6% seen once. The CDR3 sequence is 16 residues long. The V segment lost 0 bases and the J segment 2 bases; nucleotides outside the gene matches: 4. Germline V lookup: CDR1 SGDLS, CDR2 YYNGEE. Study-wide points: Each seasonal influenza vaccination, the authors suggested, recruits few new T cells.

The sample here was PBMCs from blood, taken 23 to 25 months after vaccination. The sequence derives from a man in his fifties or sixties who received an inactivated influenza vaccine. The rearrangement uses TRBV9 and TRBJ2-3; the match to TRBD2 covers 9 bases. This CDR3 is CASSVGLAGTTDTQYF. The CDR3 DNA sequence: TGTGCCAGCAGCGTAGGGCTAGCGGGAACCACAGATACGCAGTATTTT. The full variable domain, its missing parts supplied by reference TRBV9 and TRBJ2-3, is DSGVTQTPKHLITATGQRVTLRCSPRSGDLSVYWYQQSLDQGLQFLIQYYNGEERAKGNILERFSAQQFPDLHSELNLSSLELGDSALYFCASSVGLAGTTDTQYFGPGTRLTVL.